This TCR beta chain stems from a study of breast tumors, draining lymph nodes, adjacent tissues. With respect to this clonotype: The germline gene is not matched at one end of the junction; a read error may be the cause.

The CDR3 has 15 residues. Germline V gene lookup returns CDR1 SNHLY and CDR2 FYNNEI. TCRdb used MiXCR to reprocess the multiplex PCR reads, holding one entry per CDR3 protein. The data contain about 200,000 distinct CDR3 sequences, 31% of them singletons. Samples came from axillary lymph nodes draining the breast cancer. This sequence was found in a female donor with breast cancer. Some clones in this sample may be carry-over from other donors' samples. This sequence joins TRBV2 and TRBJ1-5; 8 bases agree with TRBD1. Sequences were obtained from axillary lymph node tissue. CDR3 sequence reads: CASSITGGSNQPQHF. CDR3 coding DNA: TGTGCCAGCTCTATCACAGGGGGGAGCAATCAGCCACAGCATTTT.